This TCR beta chain comes out of a study of blood T cell repertoires in COVID-19. Across the whole study: Some COVID-19 samples were acute and others convalescent; all came from the United States, Italy and Spain. T cells, B-cell-depleted T cells, or PBMCs provided the cDNA or gDNA that served as material.

Authors' analysis steps: For nucleated cells, counts were estimated from reference gene primer amplification. Profiling relied on immunoSEQ multiplex PCR, and the TCRdb table lists in-frame clones only, not all of them. That table supplies the V and J calls and clone size; D and trimming were determined from the DNA. The sample includes about 250,000 clones, approximately 90% of them seen just once. Material: peripheral blood. This receptor was obtained from a man in his thirties or forties with acute or convalescent COVID-19.

The DNA of the CDR3 is TGTGCCAGTAGTACCTCTTTTAGCCCGAACACTGAAGCTTTCTTT. It encodes CASSTSFSPNTEAFF. The chain couples TRBV19 to TRBJ1-1; no definite D call. Germline CDR1 reads LNHDA; CDR2 reads SQIVND (reference sequence). Trimming cost V 4 bases and J 1 base, with 13 bases left between them. The CDR3 totals 15 residues.